The clone carrying this T cell receptor (beta chain) has a handful of counts. The target antigen is unknown. Described treatment: roughly nine-day PBMC culture with coronavirus spike peptide pools or control peptides (ViraFEST assay). Cultured CD4+ T-cell DNA underwent Oncomine TCR Beta short-read sequencing. TCRdb re-analysed the PCR reads in MiXCR, keeping a single row per CDR3 protein. Here the sample spans roughly 20,000 distinct CDR3 sequences, roughly three fifths being singletons. CDR1 is DFQATT, CDR2 SNEGSKA, per germline (reference sequence). The CDR3 totals 14 residues. Trimming pared 6 bases from V and 0 bases from J, leaving 12 bases between. The sample originates from a study of vaccination and CD4 T cells after COVID-19.

The sequences come from CD4+ T cells from blood, cultured in vitro, collected after SARS-CoV-2 vaccination. The chain employs TRBV20-1 and TRBJ1-5; D not certain. The sequence derives from a human donor who had recovered from COVID-19. The CDR3, as DNA: TGCAGTGCCAAAGGAGGCTATAGCAATCAGCCCCAGCATTTT. This gives the protein CSAKGGYSNQPQHF.